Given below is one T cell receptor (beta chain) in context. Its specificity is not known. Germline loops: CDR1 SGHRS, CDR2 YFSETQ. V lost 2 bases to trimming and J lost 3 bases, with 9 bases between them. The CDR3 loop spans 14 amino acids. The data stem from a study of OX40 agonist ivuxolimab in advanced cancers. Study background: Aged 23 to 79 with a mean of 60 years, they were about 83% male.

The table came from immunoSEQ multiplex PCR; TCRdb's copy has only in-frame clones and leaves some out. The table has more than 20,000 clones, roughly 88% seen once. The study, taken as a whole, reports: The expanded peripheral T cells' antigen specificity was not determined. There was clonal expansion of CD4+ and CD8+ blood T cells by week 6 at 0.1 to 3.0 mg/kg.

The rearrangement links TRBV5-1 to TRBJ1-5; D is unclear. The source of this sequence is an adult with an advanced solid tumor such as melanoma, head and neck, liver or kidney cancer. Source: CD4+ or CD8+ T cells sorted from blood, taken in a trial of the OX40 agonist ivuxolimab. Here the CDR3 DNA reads TGCGCCAGCAGCTTTGGTTCGTTCAATCAGCCCCAGCATTTT. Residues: CASSFGSFNQPQHF.